A single count supports the clone carrying this T cell receptor beta chain. Antigen unknown. These data are taken from a study of long-term antiretroviral therapy in people with HIV. Overall study findings and caveats: Transplant donor controls retained higher diversity, though diversity increased after ART. The range of CDR3 lengths in HIV repertoires proved narrower than that found in controls. The study collected no data on ART adherence, viral resistance or therapy changes.

CDR3 length equals 11 residues. Germline loops: CDR1 SNHLY, CDR2 FYNNEI. The V gene lost 5 bases and the J gene lost 7 bases, with 9 bases spanning the gap. All participants with HIV were treated in the United States. The libraries were made with immunoSEQ v3.0 at survey level. Profiling relied on immunoSEQ multiplex PCR, and the TCRdb table lists in-frame clones only, not all of them. This sample has around 22,000 clones; 84% occur once, and the top ten carry about 19%. The sequencing here drew on unsorted PBMCs, taken 0.1 years before starting antiretroviral therapy. This clonotype originated in a man between 18 and 35 years old with HIV. This chain connects TRBV2 to TRBJ2-7, with D unclear. CDR3 residues: CASSRFMEQYF. The CDR3, as DNA: TGTGCCAGCAGTCGCTTTATGGAGCAGTACTTC.